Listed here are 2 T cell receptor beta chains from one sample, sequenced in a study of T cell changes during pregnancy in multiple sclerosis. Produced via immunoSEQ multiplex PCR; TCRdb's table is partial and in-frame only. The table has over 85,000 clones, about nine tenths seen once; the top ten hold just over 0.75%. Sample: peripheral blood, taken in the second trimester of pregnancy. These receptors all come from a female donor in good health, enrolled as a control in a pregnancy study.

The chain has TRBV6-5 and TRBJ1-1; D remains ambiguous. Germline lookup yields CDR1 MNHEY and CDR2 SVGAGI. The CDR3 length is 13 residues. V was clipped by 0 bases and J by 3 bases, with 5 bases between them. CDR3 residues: CASSYSRDTEAFF. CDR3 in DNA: TGTGCCAGCAGTTACTCCCGGGACACTGAAGCTTTCTTT.

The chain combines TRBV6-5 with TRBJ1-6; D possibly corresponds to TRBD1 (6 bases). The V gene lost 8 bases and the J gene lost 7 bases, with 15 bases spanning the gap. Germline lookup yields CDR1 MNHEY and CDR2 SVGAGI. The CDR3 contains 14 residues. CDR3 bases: TGTGCCAGCCACAGGGCAGGGGCGAATTCACCCCTCCACTTT. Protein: CASHRAGANSPLHF.